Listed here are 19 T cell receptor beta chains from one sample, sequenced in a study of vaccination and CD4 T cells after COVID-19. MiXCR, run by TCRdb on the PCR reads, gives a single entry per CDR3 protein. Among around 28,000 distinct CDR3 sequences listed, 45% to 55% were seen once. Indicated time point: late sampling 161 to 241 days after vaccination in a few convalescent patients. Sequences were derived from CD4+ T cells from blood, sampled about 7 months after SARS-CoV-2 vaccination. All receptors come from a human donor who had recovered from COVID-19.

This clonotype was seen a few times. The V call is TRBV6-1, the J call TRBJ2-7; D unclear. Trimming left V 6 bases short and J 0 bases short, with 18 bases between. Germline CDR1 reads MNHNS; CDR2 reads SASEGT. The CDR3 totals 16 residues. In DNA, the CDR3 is TGTGCCAGCAGAAACTTACACAGCCAGATCTCCTACGAGCAGTACTTC. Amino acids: CASRNLHSQISYEQYF.

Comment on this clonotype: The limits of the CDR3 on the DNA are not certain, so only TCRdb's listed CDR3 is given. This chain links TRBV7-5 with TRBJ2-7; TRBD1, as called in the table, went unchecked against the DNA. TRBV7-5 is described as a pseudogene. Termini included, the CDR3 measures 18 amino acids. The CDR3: CISVSEANSGTAFREQYF.

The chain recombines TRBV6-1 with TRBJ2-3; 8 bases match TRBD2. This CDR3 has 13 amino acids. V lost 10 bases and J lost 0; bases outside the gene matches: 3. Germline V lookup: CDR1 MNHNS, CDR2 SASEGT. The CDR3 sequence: CATRGGSTDTQYF. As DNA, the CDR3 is TGTGCCACCCGGGGGGGAAGCACAGATACGCAGTATTTT.

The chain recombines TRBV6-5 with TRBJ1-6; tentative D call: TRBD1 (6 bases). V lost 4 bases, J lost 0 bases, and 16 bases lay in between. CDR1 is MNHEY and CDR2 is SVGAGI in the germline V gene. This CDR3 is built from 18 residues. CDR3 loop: CASSSQGGLSSYNSPLHF. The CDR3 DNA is TGTGCCAGCAGTTCACAGGGAGGGCTAAGCTCCTATAATTCACCCCTCCACTTT.

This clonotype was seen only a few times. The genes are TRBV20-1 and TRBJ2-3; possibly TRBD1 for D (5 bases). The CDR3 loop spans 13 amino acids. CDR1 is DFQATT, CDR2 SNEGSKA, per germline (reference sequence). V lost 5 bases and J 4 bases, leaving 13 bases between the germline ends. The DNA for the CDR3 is TGCAGTGCTCCCAACGAAGGGGCAGATACGCAGTATTTT. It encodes CSAPNEGADTQYF.

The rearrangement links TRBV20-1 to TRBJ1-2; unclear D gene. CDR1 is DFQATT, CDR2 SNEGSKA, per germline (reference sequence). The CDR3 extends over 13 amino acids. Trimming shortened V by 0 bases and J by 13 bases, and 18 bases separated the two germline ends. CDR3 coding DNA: TGCAGTGCTAGAGATCCTGAGCCAGGTCTCTTCACCTTC. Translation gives CSARDPEPGLFTF.

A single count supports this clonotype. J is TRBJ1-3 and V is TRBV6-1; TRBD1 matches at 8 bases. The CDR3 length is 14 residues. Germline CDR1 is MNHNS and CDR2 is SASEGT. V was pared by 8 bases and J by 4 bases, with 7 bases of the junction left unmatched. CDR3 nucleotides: TGTGCCAGCTCCCAAGGACAGGGAGGAAACACCATATATTTT. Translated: CASSQGQGGNTIYF.

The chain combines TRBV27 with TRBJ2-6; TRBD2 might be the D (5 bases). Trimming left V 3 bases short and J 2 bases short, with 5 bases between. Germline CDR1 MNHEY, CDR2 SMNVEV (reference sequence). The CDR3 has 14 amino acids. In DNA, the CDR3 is TGTGCCAGCAGTTTCGGGGCTGGGGCCAACGTCCTGACTTTC. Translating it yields CASSFGAGANVLTF.

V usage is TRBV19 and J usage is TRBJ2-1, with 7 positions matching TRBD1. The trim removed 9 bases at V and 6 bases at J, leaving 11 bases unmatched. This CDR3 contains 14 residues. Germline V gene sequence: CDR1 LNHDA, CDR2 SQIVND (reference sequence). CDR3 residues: CASNDRVGVNEQFF. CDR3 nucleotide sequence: TGTGCCAGCAACGACAGGGTCGGGGTCAATGAGCAGTTCTTC.

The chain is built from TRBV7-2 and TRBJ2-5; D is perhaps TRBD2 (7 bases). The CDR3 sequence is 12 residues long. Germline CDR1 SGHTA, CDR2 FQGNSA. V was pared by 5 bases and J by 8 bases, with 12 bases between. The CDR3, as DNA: TGTGCCAGCAGCCAAGGGGGGGGTACCCAGTACTTC. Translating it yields CASSQGGGTQYF.

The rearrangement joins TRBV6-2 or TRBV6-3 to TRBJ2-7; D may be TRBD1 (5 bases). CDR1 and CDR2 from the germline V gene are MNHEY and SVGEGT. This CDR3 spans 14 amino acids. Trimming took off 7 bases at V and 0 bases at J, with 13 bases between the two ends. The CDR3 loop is CASNKTGYSYEQYF. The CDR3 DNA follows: TGTGCCAGCAACAAAACAGGATACTCCTACGAGCAGTACTTC.

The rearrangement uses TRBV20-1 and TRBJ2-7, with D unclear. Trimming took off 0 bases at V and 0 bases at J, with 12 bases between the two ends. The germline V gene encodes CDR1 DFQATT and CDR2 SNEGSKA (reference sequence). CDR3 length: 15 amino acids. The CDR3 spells CSARDNIGLSYEQYF. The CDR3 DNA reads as TGCAGTGCTAGAGATAACATAGGGCTCTCCTACGAGCAGTACTTC.

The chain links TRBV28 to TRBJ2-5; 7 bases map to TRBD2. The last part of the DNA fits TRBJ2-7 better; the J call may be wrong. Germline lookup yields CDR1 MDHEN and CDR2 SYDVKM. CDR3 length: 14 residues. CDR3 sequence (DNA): TGTGCCAGCACCTCAGGCGGGAGAGTGTCCGAGCAGTACTTC. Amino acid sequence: CASTSGGRVSEQYF.

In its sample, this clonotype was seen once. CDR3 protein: CASSMGGLPLYNEQFF. The CDR3 coding sequence is TGTGCCAGCAGCATGGGGGGACTACCCCTCTACAATGAGCAGTTCTTC. The chain carries TRBV7-8 and TRBJ2-1, with 7 bases matching TRBD2. Germline V gene sequence: CDR1 SGHVS, CDR2 FQNEAQ. This CDR3 is built from 16 residues. J lost 3 bases, V lost 5 bases, and 10 bases had no gene match.

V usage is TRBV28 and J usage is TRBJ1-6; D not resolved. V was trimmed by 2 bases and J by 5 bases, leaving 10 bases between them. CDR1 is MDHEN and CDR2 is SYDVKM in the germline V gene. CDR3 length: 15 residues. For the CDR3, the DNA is TGTGCCAGCAGTTTAGAGGTGGAGAATAATTCACCCCTCCACTTT. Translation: CASSLEVENNSPLHF. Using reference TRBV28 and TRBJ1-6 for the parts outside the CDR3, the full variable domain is DVKVTQSSRYLVKRTGEKVFLECVQDMDHENMFWYRQDPGLGLRLIYFSYDVKMKEKGDIPEGYSVSREKKERFSLILESASTNQTSMYLCASSLEVENNSPLHFGNGTRLTVT.

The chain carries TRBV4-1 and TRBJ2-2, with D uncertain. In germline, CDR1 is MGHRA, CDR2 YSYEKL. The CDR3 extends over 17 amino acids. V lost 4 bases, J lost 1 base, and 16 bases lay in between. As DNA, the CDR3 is TGCGCCAGCAGCCCTAACCCATGGGCTGGGAACACCGGGGAGCTGTTTTTT. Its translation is CASSPNPWAGNTGELFF.

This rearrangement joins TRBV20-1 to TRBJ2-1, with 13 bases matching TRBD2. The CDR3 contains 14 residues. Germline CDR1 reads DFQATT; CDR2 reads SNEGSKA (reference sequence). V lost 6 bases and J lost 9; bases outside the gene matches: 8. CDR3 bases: TGCAGTGCCAGGACTAGCGGGAGAGCTGGTGAGCAGTTCTTC. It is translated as CSARTSGRAGEQFF.

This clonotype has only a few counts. CDR3 in amino acids: CASSSGGGWGDTQYF. CDR3 nucleotides: TGTGCCAGCAGTTCGGGGGGCGGCTGGGGAGATACGCAGTATTTT. The chain recombines TRBV28 with TRBJ2-3, with D possibly TRBD2 on 7 matching bases. Trimming shortened V by 4 bases and J by 5 bases, and 16 bases separated the two germline ends. Per the germline V gene, CDR1 is MDHEN and CDR2 is SYDVKM. The length of the CDR3 is 15 residues.

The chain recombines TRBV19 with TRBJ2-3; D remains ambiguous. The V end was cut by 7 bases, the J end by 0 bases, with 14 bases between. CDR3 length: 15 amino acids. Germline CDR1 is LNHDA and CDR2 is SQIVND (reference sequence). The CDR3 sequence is CASTIFRLSTDTQYF. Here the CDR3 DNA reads TGTGCCAGTACCATATTCCGATTAAGCACAGATACGCAGTATTTT.